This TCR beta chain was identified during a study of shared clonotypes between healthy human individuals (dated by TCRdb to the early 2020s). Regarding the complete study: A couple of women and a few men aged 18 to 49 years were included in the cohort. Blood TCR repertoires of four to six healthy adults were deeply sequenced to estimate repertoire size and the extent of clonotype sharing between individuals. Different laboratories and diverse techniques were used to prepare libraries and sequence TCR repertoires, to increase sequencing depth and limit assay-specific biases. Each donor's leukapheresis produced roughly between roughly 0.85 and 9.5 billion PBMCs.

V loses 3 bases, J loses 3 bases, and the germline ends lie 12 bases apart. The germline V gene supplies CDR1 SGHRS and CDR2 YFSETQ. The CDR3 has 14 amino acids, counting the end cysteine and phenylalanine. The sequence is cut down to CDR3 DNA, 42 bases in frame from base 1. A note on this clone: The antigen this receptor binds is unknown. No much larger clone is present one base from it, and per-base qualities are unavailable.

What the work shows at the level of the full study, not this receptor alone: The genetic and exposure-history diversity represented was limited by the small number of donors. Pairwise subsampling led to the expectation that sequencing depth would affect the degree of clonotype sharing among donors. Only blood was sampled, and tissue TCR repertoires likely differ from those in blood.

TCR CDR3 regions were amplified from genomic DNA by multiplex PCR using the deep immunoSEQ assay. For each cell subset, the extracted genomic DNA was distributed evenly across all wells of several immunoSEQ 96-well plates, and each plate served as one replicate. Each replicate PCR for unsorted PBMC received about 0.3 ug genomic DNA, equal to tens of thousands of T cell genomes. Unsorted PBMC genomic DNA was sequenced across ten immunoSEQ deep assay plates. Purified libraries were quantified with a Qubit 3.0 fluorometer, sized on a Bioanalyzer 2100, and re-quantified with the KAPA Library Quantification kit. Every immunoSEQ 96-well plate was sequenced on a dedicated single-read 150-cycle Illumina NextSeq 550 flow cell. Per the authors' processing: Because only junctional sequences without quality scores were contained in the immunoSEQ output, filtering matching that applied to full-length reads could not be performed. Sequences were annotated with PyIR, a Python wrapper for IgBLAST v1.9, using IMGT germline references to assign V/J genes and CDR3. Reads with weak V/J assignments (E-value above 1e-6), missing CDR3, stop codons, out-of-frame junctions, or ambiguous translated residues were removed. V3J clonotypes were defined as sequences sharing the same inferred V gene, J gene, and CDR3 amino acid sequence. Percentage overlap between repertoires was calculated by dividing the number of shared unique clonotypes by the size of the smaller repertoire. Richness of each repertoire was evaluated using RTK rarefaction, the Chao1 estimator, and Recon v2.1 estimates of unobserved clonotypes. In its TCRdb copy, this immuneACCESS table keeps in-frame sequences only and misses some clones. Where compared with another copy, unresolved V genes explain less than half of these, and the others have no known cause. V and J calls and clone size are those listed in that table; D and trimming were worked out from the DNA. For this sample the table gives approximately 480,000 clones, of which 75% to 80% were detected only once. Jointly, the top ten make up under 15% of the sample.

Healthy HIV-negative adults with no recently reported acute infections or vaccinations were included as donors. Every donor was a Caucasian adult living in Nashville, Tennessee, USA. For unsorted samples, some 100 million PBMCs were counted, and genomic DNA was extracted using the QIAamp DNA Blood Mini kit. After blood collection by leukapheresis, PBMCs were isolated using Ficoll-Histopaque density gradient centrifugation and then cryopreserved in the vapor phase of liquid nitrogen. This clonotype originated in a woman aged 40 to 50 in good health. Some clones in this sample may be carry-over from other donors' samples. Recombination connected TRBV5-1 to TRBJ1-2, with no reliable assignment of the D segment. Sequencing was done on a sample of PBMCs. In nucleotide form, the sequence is TGCGCCAGCAGCTATTCGGTTTCGGACTATGGCTACACCTTC. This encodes CASSYSVSDYGYTF.